These 27 T cell receptor beta chains originate from one sample sequenced in a study of cytomegalovirus exposure and HLA in healthy donors (dated by TCRdb to the late 2010s). Library construction relied on the immunoSEQ multiplex PCR assay. For the multiplex PCR, a mixture combining 60 forward primers for TCR Vbeta segments and 13 reverse primers for TCR Jbeta segments was used. Held by TCRdb, this immuneACCESS table contains in-frame sequences only and omits some clones. Under half of the omission traces to an unresolved V gene where checked; the cause of the rest is unknown. The sample table shows about 150,000 clones, and approximately 83% are seen once. The ten largest make up about 3.4% of the sample. The sequenced material came from PBMCs. Receptors were obtained from a male donor in good health and CMV-seronegative.

The chain employs TRBV7-9 and TRBJ2-5; perhaps TRBD2 as D (5 bases). Judging by the DNA end, TRBJ2-7 fits better; the J call may be wrong. CDR1 and CDR2 from the germline V gene are SEHNR and FQNEAQ (reference sequence). The CDR3 runs to 13 residues. The CDR3 here is CASSPRPGSEQYF. The CDR3 nucleotides read TGTGCCAGCAGCCCCCGCCCGGGAAGCGAGCAGTACTTC.

The rearrangement links TRBV10-3 to TRBJ2-1, with 11 bases matching TRBD2. The ends lost 4 bases at V and 5 bases at J; junction bases unmatched: 7. The V gene's germline CDR1 is ENHRY and CDR2 SYGVKD. The CDR3 is made up of 16 amino acids. This chain's CDR3 is CAISAYGLAGDNEQFF. DNA of the CDR3: TGTGCCATCAGTGCATATGGACTAGCGGGCGACAATGAGCAGTTCTTC.

This clone has just a few counts. The chain combines TRBV11-2 with TRBJ1-2, with D possibly TRBD1 on 6 matching bases. Between the trimmed V and J ends, which lost 0 bases and 8 bases, there was a span of 19 bases. This CDR3 comprises 16 residues. CDR1 and CDR2 from the germline V gene are SGHAT and FQNNGV. CDR3 DNA: TGTGCCAGCAGCTTAGATCTCGGGCAGGGGCCAGAGGGCTACACCTTC. It codes for CASSLDLGQGPEGYTF.

CDR3 region: CASRGEPNTGELFF. CDR3 DNA: TGTGCCAGTAGGGGCGAGCCGAACACCGGGGAGCTGTTTTTT. This chain uses TRBV19 with TRBJ2-2; D is uncertain. CDR1 and CDR2 (germline): LNHDA, SQIVND (reference sequence). Trimming shortened V by 6 bases and J by 0 bases, and 8 bases separated the two germline ends. The CDR3 loop spans 14 amino acids.

The V and J genes are TRBV27 and TRBJ2-1; 14 positions agree with TRBD2. Germline CDR1 MNHEY, CDR2 SMNVEV (reference sequence). Germline trimming cut 4 bases from V and 5 bases from J; bases unmatched to any gene: 10. CDR3 length: 18 residues. CDR3 nucleotides: TGTGCCAGCAGTTCCAGACTAGCGGGGGGGCTAGTCCACAATGAGCAGTTCTTC. As protein: CASSSRLAGGLVHNEQFF.

V and J are TRBV2 and TRBJ2-7; 7 positions match TRBD1. The CDR3 is 12 amino acids. J lost 5 bases, V lost 5 bases, and 3 bases had no gene match. Looked up from germline, CDR1 is SNHLY and CDR2 is FYNNEI. CDR3 in DNA: TGTGCCAGCAGTAGAGGGGGCGACGAGCAGTACTTC. Amino acids: CASSRGGDEQYF. The full variable domain, with the rest looked up from reference TRBV2 and TRBJ2-7, is EPEVTQTPSHQVTQMGQEVILRCVPISNHLYFYWYRQILGQKVEFLVSFYNNEISEKSEIFDDQFSVERPDGSNFTLKIRSTKLEDSAMYFCASSRGGDEQYFGPGTRLTVT.

Turning to this clone: Different DNA sequences within this sample yield the same CDR3. The genes are TRBV7-3 and TRBJ2-1; weak D call: TRBD2 (5 bases). The V end was cut by 2 bases, the J end by 0 bases, with 8 bases between. This CDR3 comprises 15 residues. The germline V gene has CDR1 SGHTA and CDR2 FQGTGA. Written as DNA, the CDR3 is TGTGCCAGCAGCTTAGGACTCAGCTCCTACAATGAGCAGTTCTTC. Its translation is CASSLGLSSYNEQFF.

The chain is built from TRBV5-1 and TRBJ1-1; TRBD1 matches 7 bases. Trimming removed 4 bases from V and 1 base from J; junction bases left unmatched: 4. The CDR3 totals 14 residues. Germline loops: CDR1 SGHRS, CDR2 YFSETQ. CDR3: CASSRDSTNTEAFF. In DNA, the CDR3 is TGCGCCAGCAGCCGGGACAGCACGAACACTGAAGCTTTCTTT. Full variable domain (missing parts from reference TRBV5-1 and TRBJ1-1): KAGVTQTPRYLIKTRGQQVTLSCSPISGHRSVSWYQQTPGQGLQFLFEYFSETQRNKGNFPGRFSGRQFSNSRSEMNVSTLELGDSALYLCASSRDSTNTEAFFGQGTRLTVV.

The chain employs TRBV6-5 and TRBJ1-2, with TRBD1 as a possible D gene (6 bases). Germline V lookup: CDR1 MNHEY, CDR2 SVGAGI. The CDR3 has 14 amino acids. Trimming removed 5 bases at V and 3 bases at J, with 13 bases between. The CDR3 nucleotides are TGTGCCAGCAGTGGGCCAGGGGCGGACTATGGCTACACCTTC. Amino acids: CASSGPGADYGYTF.

The chain employs TRBV6-6 and TRBJ2-7; no firm D call. Germline assignment: CDR1 MNHNY and CDR2 SVGAGI (reference sequence). This CDR3 comprises 13 residues. The V end was cut by 8 bases, the J end by 2 bases, with 13 bases between. This CDR3 reads CASAYSGAYEQYF. The CDR3 nucleotides are TGTGCCAGCGCATACAGTGGCGCCTACGAGCAGTACTTC.

The V gene is TRBV2, the J gene TRBJ2-7, with 9 bases lining up with TRBD2. V was pared by 6 bases and J by 2 bases, with 5 bases of the junction left unmatched. Germline lookup yields CDR1 SNHLY and CDR2 FYNNEI. The CDR3 is made up of 14 amino acids. The CDR3, as DNA: TGTGCCAGCAGAGTGACTAGCGGTACCTACGAGCAGTACTTC. Translating gives CASRVTSGTYEQYF. Variable domain in full (rest from reference TRBV2 and TRBJ2-7): EPEVTQTPSHQVTQMGQEVILRCVPISNHLYFYWYRQILGQKVEFLVSFYNNEISEKSEIFDDQFSVERPDGSNFTLKIRSTKLEDSAMYFCASRVTSGTYEQYFGPGTRLTVT.

The chain couples TRBV4-2 to TRBJ2-2, with D possibly matching TRBD2 (7 bases). Trimming removed 3 bases from V and 5 bases from J, with 16 bases in between. Germline V gene sequence: CDR1 LGHNA, CDR2 YNFKEQ. The CDR3 runs 16 residues. CDR3 sequence: CASSQGGGEVTGELFF. Written as DNA, the CDR3 is TGTGCCAGCAGCCAGGGGGGGGGCGAGGTTACCGGGGAGCTGTTTTTT.

This clone occurred a few times. V usage is TRBV18 and J usage is TRBJ2-1, with 7 bases aligning to TRBD2. The junction had 9 bases not matched to a gene; V was cut back by 4 bases and J by 6 bases. Germline CDR1 reads KGHSH; CDR2 reads LQKENI. This CDR3 is 15 amino acids long. CDR3 residues: CASSLNSGFGNEQFF. DNA of the CDR3: TGTGCCAGCTCACTTAATAGCGGGTTCGGCAATGAGCAGTTCTTC.

This clone was seen a few times. The J gene is TRBJ2-2, the V gene TRBV7-3; D may be TRBD2 (7 bases). The CDR3 consists of 15 residues. CDR1 is SGHTA, CDR2 FQGTGA, per germline. The V end lost 0 bases, the J end lost 5 bases, and 10 bases lay between the germline ends. DNA for the CDR3: TGTGCCAGCAGCTTAACTAGGGGGGGTACCGGGGAGCTGTTTTTT. Its protein product is CASSLTRGGTGELFF.

This clone was counted a single time. The chain joins TRBV25-1 to TRBJ2-5, with 7 bases matching TRBD1. The germline V gene has CDR1 MGHDK and CDR2 SYGVNS. CDR3 size: 14 residues. The V gene end was trimmed by 4 bases and the J gene end by 6 bases; junction bases not matched to a gene: 8. In DNA form, the CDR3 reads TGTGCCAGCAGTGGGGGTAGGGGGCTGCAGACCCAGTACTTC. This translates into CASSGGRGLQTQYF. Full variable domain (outside the CDR3, taken from reference TRBV25-1 and TRBJ2-5): EADIYQTPRYLVIGTGKKITLECSQTMGHDKMYWYQQDPGMELHLIHYSYGVNSTEKGDLSSESTVSRIRTEHFPLTLESARPSHTSQYLCASSGGRGLQTQYFGPGTRLLVL.

This rearrangement joins TRBV28 to TRBJ2-4; 7 nucleotides agree with TRBD1. This CDR3 is built from 20 residues. The V segment lost 3 bases and the J segment 0 bases; nucleotides outside the gene matches: 17. The germline CDR1 and CDR2 sequences are MDHEN and SYDVKM. In DNA, the CDR3 is TGTGCCAGCAGTTTCCGACAGGGCGGTCACTTCTATCTAGCCAAAAACATTCAGTACTTC. Its translation: CASSFRQGGHFYLAKNIQYF.

This clone was seen only once. The CDR3 nucleotides are TGTGCCAGCAGCTTATCGGATGAGCAGTTCTTC. Translated: CASSLSDEQFF. The V gene is TRBV7-8, the J gene TRBJ2-1; D ambiguous. The CDR3 has 11 amino acids. The germline V and J ends were trimmed by 2 bases and 8 bases, with 4 bases remaining between them. Per germline, CDR1 SGHVS and CDR2 FQNEAQ.

This rearrangement joins TRBV4-1 to TRBJ2-1; 12 bases fit TRBD2. Trimming at V came to 1 base and at J to 7 bases, leaving 11 bases not matched to a gene. The CDR3 sequence is 18 residues long. Germline V lookup: CDR1 MGHRA, CDR2 YSYEKL. CDR3 region: CASSQGLRLAGVGNEQFF. CDR3 nucleotide sequence: TGCGCCAGCAGCCAAGGCCTCCGACTAGCGGGAGTGGGAAATGAGCAGTTCTTC.

This clone was detected a few times. The chain uses TRBV4-2 and TRBJ2-6; D perhaps matches TRBD2 (5 bases). The V and J ends lost 7 bases and 0 bases respectively, with 13 bases between them. The germline V gene has CDR1 LGHNA and CDR2 YNFKEQ. The CDR3 is 16 residues long. CDR3 loop: CASKGTGTSGANVLTF. The CDR3, as DNA: TGTGCCAGCAAAGGTACGGGAACCTCTGGGGCCAACGTCCTGACTTTC.

This clone came up a few times. The gene calls are TRBV27 and TRBJ1-1; D may be TRBD1 (6 bases). The germline V and J ends were trimmed by 2 bases and 1 base, with 11 bases remaining between them. CDR3 length equals 15 residues. The germline V gene encodes CDR1 MNHEY and CDR2 SMNVEV (reference sequence). For the CDR3, the DNA is TGTGCCAGCAGTTTAATGGGGGGGCGGAACACTGAAGCTTTCTTT. Its protein product is CASSLMGGRNTEAFF.

V usage is TRBV6-6 and J usage is TRBJ1-2; D might be TRBD1 (5 bases). V lost 2 bases and J 1 base, leaving 11 bases between the germline ends. CDR1 and CDR2 (germline): MNHNY, SVGAGI (reference sequence). The CDR3 has 15 residues. The CDR3 sequence is CASSYRQGNNYGYTF. CDR3 nucleotides: TGTGCCAGCAGTTACCGTCAGGGAAATAACTATGGCTACACCTTC.

The J gene is TRBJ1-2, the V gene TRBV18, with 10 positions matching TRBD1. The CDR3 consists of 13 residues. CDR1 and CDR2 from the germline V gene are KGHSH and LQKENI. V shed 3 bases, J shed 8 bases, and the junction held 3 bases outside the gene matches. CDR3 in amino acids: CASSPGTGVGYTF. CDR3 nucleotides: TGTGCCAGCTCACCTGGGACAGGGGTCGGCTACACCTTC.

CDR3 residues: CASKGGAVTGELFF. The CDR3 DNA reads as TGTGCCAGCAAGGGGGGGGCGGTCACCGGGGAGCTGTTTTTT. This sequence joins TRBV9 and TRBJ2-2, with D maybe TRBD2 (7 bases). Germline-derived CDR1 and CDR2 are SGDLS and YYNGEE. The CDR3 covers 14 residues. V was shortened by 6 bases and J by 4 bases, with 13 bases between the two germline ends.

The CDR3 DNA sequence: TGTGCCAGCAGCTACGGGGCTAGCGGGACCTACGAGCAGTACTTC. Translation: CASSYGASGTYEQYF. The V call is TRBV11-2, the J call TRBJ2-7; 9 bases are a match to TRBD2. This CDR3 contains 15 residues. The V segment lost 4 bases and the J segment 2 bases; nucleotides outside the gene matches: 6. CDR1 and CDR2 (germline): SGHAT, FQNNGV.

This clone was observed a few times. The chain uses TRBV9 and TRBJ2-7, with D possibly being TRBD2 (6 bases). V was shortened by 0 bases and J by 4 bases, with 11 bases between the two germline ends. This CDR3 is built from 14 residues. Germline CDR1 reads SGDLS; CDR2 reads YYNGEE. Here the CDR3 DNA reads TGTGCCAGCAGCGTAGGGCCGGAGGGGTACGAGCAGTACTTC. It translates to CASSVGPEGYEQYF.

The chain couples TRBV7-9 to TRBJ2-5, with 8 bases aligning to TRBD1. CDR1 is SEHNR, CDR2 FQNEAQ, per germline (reference sequence). The V and J ends lost 5 bases and 5 bases, in that order; junction bases with no gene match: 4. There are 13 residues in the CDR3. Here the CDR3 reads CASSPGGGETQYF. The CDR3 DNA follows: TGTGCCAGCAGCCCAGGGGGCGGTGAGACCCAGTACTTC.

This clone was observed once. The V call is TRBV28, the J call TRBJ1-5; D may be TRBD1 (5 bases). Looked up from germline, CDR1 is MDHEN and CDR2 is SYDVKM. Between the trimmed V and J ends, which lost 2 bases and 0 bases, there was a span of 14 bases. CDR3 length: 17 amino acids. The CDR3 loop is CASSLIDSLFSNQPQHF. In nucleotides, the CDR3 is TGTGCCAGCAGTTTAATAGACAGCCTGTTTAGCAATCAGCCCCAGCATTTT.